This T cell receptor beta chain was sequenced for a study of cytotoxic CD8 clonotypes in ibrutinib-treated CLL listed by TCRdb under 2021. In terms of the full investigation: The cohort had 11 to 12 relapsed/refractory and some 15 treatment-naive patients; 17 to 18 were IGHV unmutated. Partial responses were observed in some 24 patients and complete responses in 2; after a median follow-up of 68 months, remission was maintained in 14 patients and progression was observed in approximately 12. Response samples were obtained after a median of 12 months of treatment, with a range of roughly 6 to 40 months. On average, each sample had approximately 250,000 productive templates and approximately 100,000 productive rearrangements. Longitudinal samples were available for about 30% of the 86 trial participants. Cryopreserved peripheral blood mononuclear cells were collected at three points: before therapy, at response, and at either sustained remission or disease progression. All remission and progressive disease samples were collected while patients were still receiving ibrutinib.

Per the publication, the time point label means: approximately 2 years on ibrutinib. For TCR beta library preparation, around 1.9 micrograms of genomic DNA were extracted from the cryopreserved PBMCs. Longitudinal blood samples from CLL patients on ibrutinib monotherapy underwent high-throughput TCR beta sequencing. The patients were enrolled in a single-center, open-label phase 2 trial of ibrutinib monotherapy. With regard to this clone: Its antigen is still unknown. Within one base of it there is no much larger clone, and no base qualities were kept.

The goal of deep resolution MiSeq sequencing was a depth between 1 in 1 million and 1 in 200,000 T cells, and coverage averaged 10x per clonotype. The immunoSEQ hsTCRB Kit was used to generate TCR beta libraries. The source study handled its data this way. ImmunoSEQ Data Assistant and ImmunoSEQ Analyzer were used for data analysis, and V, D and J genes were assigned according to IMGT definitions. Clonality, which ranges from 0 to 1, was calculated by subtracting the normalized Shannon entropy of productive rearrangement frequencies from one. Only overrepresented clonotypes making up at least 0.05% of each patient's repertoire were included in the public clonotype analysis. Some 13 age-matched healthy donor repertoires from immuneACCESS served as clonality controls. The source is immuneACCESS, and TCRdb retained only in-frame sequences with V and J called. Part of the clones is not carried over; for the studies checked, unresolved V genes explain less than half of this, and the remainder is unexplained. V and J calls and clone size follow that table, whereas D and trimming were derived from the DNA. This sample gives around 250,000 clones in total; 70% of them show up just once. The top ten hold 15% of the sample.

The paper as a whole reports these results and caveats: Baseline clonality exceeded that of age-matched healthy donors and correlated strongly with circulating CD8+ T-cell counts. Clonality increased at ibrutinib response, stayed stable in sustained remission, and fell back toward baseline at progression. Sampling times were not matched between sustained-remission and progressing patients, and lymph node repertoires were not studied. Public clonotypes were found to be uncommon and were observed to contract or remain stable during treatment; the increase in clonality was shown to reflect expansion of private clonotypes at ibrutinib response.

From the cysteine up to the phenylalanine, the CDR3 has a length of 16 residues. Kept here is only the CDR3 DNA, which spans 48 bases and is read in frame from base 1. V lost 10 bases and J lost 0 bases; the stretch between them is 21 bases long. The germline V gene provides CDR1 MNHGY and CDR2 SVAAGI. The sample in question was PBMCs, obtained after 24 months of ibrutinib treatment. The chain is made from TRBV6-9 and TRBJ2-5; no confident D gene assignment can be made. This receptor was taken from a human donor with chronic lymphocytic leukemia. DNA sequence: TGTGCCACCCCGGTTTGGTTAGCTCGGTACCAAGAGACCCAGTACTTC. It translates as CATPVWLARYQETQYF.